Below, 12 T cell receptor beta chains from the same sample are listed, as sequenced in a study of blood T cell repertoires in COVID-19. This table comes from immunoSEQ multiplex PCR, and its TCRdb copy is limited to in-frame clones, with some not included. The sample records about 130,000 clones, about 86% being singletons. The sample taken for sequencing was PBMCs or T cells enriched from blood (not recorded which). All receptors derive from a woman aged 45-59 years who had recovered from COVID-19.

The V and J genes are TRBV29-1 and TRBJ2-5, with D possibly being TRBD2 (6 bases). Germline V CDR1 and CDR2: SQVTM, ANQGSEA. Trimming left V 5 bases short and J 2 bases short, with 12 bases between. The CDR3 consists of 13 residues. The CDR3 spells CSVFISGQETQYF. CDR3 nucleotide sequence: TGCAGCGTTTTTATTAGCGGACAAGAGACCCAGTACTTC.

V gene TRBV11-2 combines with J gene TRBJ1-1, with D possibly being TRBD1 (5 bases). With 7 bases removed from V and 6 bases from J, the gap between germline ends came to 21 bases. The CDR3 totals 15 residues. The germline CDR1 and CDR2 sequences are SGHAT and FQNNGV. The CDR3 region is CASTLGGLGDAEAFF. CDR3 bases: TGTGCCAGCACCCTCGGGGGATTGGGGGACGCTGAAGCTTTCTTT.

V is TRBV9 and J is TRBJ2-2, with 7 positions matching TRBD2. The CDR3 extends over 15 amino acids. Germline values: CDR1 SGDLS, CDR2 YYNGEE. J was trimmed by 8 bases and V by 4 bases; bases with no gene match: 11. The CDR3: CASSPLRGVTGELFF. Here the CDR3 DNA reads TGTGCCAGCAGCCCCCTTCGGGGGGTGACGGGGGAGCTGTTTTTT.

The chain combines TRBV3-1 (or the pseudogene TRBV3-2) with TRBJ2-7; 9 nucleotides match TRBD2. The CDR3 has 15 amino acids. Germline V lookup: CDR1 LGHDT, CDR2 YNNKEL (reference sequence). Trimming removed 4 bases from V and 6 bases from J; junction bases left unmatched: 10. The CDR3 sequence: CASSLGGTSSREQYF. CDR3 DNA: TGTGCCAGCAGCCTAGGGGGGACTAGCTCCCGCGAGCAGTACTTC.

As DNA, the CDR3 is TGTGCCAGCAGTGACCACCGGAGGGGAACAGATACGCAGTATTTT. It specifies CASSDHRRGTDTQYF. The chain uses TRBV25-1 and TRBJ2-3, with D perhaps matching TRBD2 (6 bases). The V and J ends lost 3 bases and 3 bases respectively, with 13 bases between them. This CDR3 is 15 amino acids long. CDR1 is MGHDK, CDR2 SYGVNS, per germline.

The rearrangement links TRBV7-2 to TRBJ1-6; TRBD1 matches at 7 bases. The CDR3 has 13 amino acids. The ends lost 6 bases at V and 5 bases at J; junction bases unmatched: 1. CDR1 is SGHTA, CDR2 FQGNSA, per germline. The CDR3 spells CASRGQNNSPLHF. CDR3 DNA sequence: TGTGCCAGCAGGGGACAGAATAATTCACCCCTCCACTTT.

The chain is built from TRBV7-9 and TRBJ2-7; tentatively, D is TRBD2 (5 bases). V was cut by 6 bases and J by 4 bases, with 10 bases left in between. Germline CDR1 is SEHNR and CDR2 is FQNEAQ (reference sequence). This CDR3 has 12 residues. As DNA, the CDR3 is TGTGCCAGCAGTTTTTCGGGATACGAGCAGTACTTC. This translates into CASSFSGYEQYF.

This chain links TRBV5-6 with TRBJ2-1, with TRBD2 as a possible D gene (6 bases). The V gene's germline CDR1 is SGHDT and CDR2 YYEEEE. This CDR3 is 11 amino acids long. V lost 5 bases and J 9 bases, leaving 9 bases between the germline ends. The CDR3 nucleotides read TGTGCCAGCAGTACTAGCAGTGAGCAGTTCTTC. Translation gives CASSTSSEQFF.

This sequence joins TRBV5-1 and TRBJ1-3; D unclear. This CDR3 contains 17 residues. Germline CDR1 is SGHRS and CDR2 is YFSETQ. V shed 4 bases and J shed 4 bases, with 21 bases lying between them. The CDR3 bases are TGCGCCAGCAGCCAAGACACCTTTGGAGGTTCCGGAAACACCATATATTTT. This gives the protein CASSQDTFGGSGNTIYF.

A few counts support this clone. The chain uses TRBV7-9 and TRBJ1-2; TRBD1 matches 8 bases. V was clipped by 1 base and J by 3 bases; unmatched bases: 4. CDR1 is SEHNR and CDR2 is FQNEAQ in the germline V gene (reference sequence). CDR3 length equals 15 residues. The CDR3 sequence: CASSLGTGRDYGYTF. The CDR3 nucleotides read TGTGCCAGCAGCTTAGGGACAGGGAGGGACTATGGCTACACCTTC.

This clone was recorded once. The V gene is TRBV7-2, the J gene TRBJ2-7, with 8 nucleotides matching TRBD2. From germline, CDR1 is SGHTA and CDR2 FQGNSA. The CDR3 is 17 residues long. Germline trimming cut 4 bases from V and 1 base from J; bases unmatched to any gene: 12. DNA of the CDR3: TGTGCCAGCAGCTCCCGGGCCGGGGGCGGGAGGTCCTACGAGCAGTACTTC. Protein product: CASSSRAGGGRSYEQYF.

V usage is TRBV11-3 and J usage is TRBJ2-1; 7 bases agree with TRBD1. V was clipped by 1 base and J by 10 bases; unmatched bases: 4. The germline V gene encodes CDR1 SGHNT and CDR2 YENEEA. The CDR3 consists of 13 residues. The CDR3 here is CASSLGTGREQFF. The CDR3 nucleotides read TGTGCCAGCAGCTTAGGGACAGGTCGGGAGCAGTTCTTC.